The 3 T cell receptor beta chains below all came from one sample that was sequenced in a study of CD8+CD57+ T cells in acquired aplastic anemia. Genomic DNA, the template, was used for profiling of the TCR beta VDJ and CDR3. TCRdb re-analysed the reads in MiXCR, keeping a single row per CDR3 protein. The sample consists of fewer than 150,000 distinct CDR3 sequences, 48% of them appearing once. The sequencing sample was made of sorted CD4+, CD8+, or CD8+CD57+ T cells (not recorded which) from PBMCs. These receptors were taken from a human donor in good health, serving as a control.

The chain recombines TRBV20-1 with TRBJ2-1; D call uncertain. Per the germline V gene, CDR1 is DFQATT and CDR2 is SNEGSKA (reference sequence). This CDR3 spans 13 amino acids. The V end lost 6 bases, the J end lost 9 bases, and 18 bases lay between the germline ends. As DNA, the CDR3 is TGCAGTGCACCCGTTGGTTCCCCCGTTGAGCAGTTCTTC. This translates into CSAPVGSPVEQFF.

This clonotype was counted a few times. The gene calls are TRBV7-7 and TRBJ2-2, with D uncertain. The V end was cut by 5 bases, the J end by 0 bases, with 4 bases between. Per the germline V gene, CDR1 is SSHAT and CDR2 is FNYEAQ (reference sequence). The length of the CDR3 is 13 residues. CDR3 region: CASSPSNTGELFF. The CDR3 nucleotides are TGTGCCAGCAGCCCGTCGAACACCGGGGAGCTGTTTTTT.

This clonotype was observed many times. This chain uses TRBV5-5 with TRBJ2-7; TRBD2 matches at 7 bases. Germline CDR1 is SGHKS and CDR2 is YYEKEE (reference sequence). The CDR3 loop spans 16 amino acids. V shed 4 bases and J 0 bases; nucleotides not matched to a gene: 10. The CDR3 DNA reads as TGTGCCAGCAGCCGTGACGGGGGGATCAGCTCCTACGAGCAGTACTTC. It codes for CASSRDGGISSYEQYF.